This T cell receptor (beta chain) was sequenced in a study of sequential checkpoint blockade in melanoma. The wider study: Randomization was 1:1 between first-line nivolumab→ipilimumab and ipilimumab→nivolumab. Maintenance nivolumab came after either treatment sequence. Matched biopsies came pretreatment and at week 13 for about 24 patients.

In the case of this clone: What it binds is unknown.

The table came from immunoSEQ multiplex PCR; TCRdb's copy has only in-frame clones and leaves some out. This sample carries over 10,000 clones, 21% of them seen once, and the ten largest clones take roughly 6.5%. Points from the study as a whole: PD-L1 staining and CD8+ counts, not mutational load, tracked tumor T-cell clonality.

Treatment defined: randomized to nivolumab then ipilimumab (arm A) or the reverse (arm B). This CDR3 has 14 amino acids. V dropped 2 bases and J dropped 5; count of bases not matched to a gene: 4. Germline assignment: CDR1 ENHRY and CDR2 SYGVKD. This chain links TRBV10-3 with TRBJ2-7; TRBD2 matches 9 bases. The sample in question was tumor tissue (inferred from file names), obtained from a patient given nivolumab and ipilimumab in sequence. This clonotype was sampled from a human donor with melanoma. The CDR3 here is CAISEAGTSNEQYF. In DNA form, the CDR3 reads TGTGCCATCAGTGAGGCCGGGACTAGCAACGAGCAGTACTTC.